The 23 T cell receptor beta chains below were found in one sample sequenced in a study of cytomegalovirus exposure and HLA in healthy donors. The PCR made use of 60 Vbeta and 13 Jbeta primers. Clones were sequenced by immunoSEQ multiplex PCR, and TCRdb holds only the in-frame ones, with some missing. This table holds tens of thousands of clones, approximately 70% found once. The specimen sequenced was PBMCs. The receptors were sampled from a man in his forties in good health and CMV-seronegative.

This clone has more than one count but fewer than ten. CDR3 nucleotides: TGTGCCTGGAGTCAGGGGGACGCCTTCTATGGCTACACCTTC. Translating gives CAWSQGDAFYGYTF. The V call is TRBV30, the J call TRBJ1-2, with TRBD1 identical over 7 bases. The CDR3 totals 14 residues. Germline assignment: CDR1 GTSNPN and CDR2 SVGIG (reference sequence). Trimming cost V 2 bases and J 4 bases; bases outside gene matches: 7.

CDR3 amino acids: CAISSGQGTAKNIQYF. The CDR3 nucleotides read TGTGCCATTTCAAGCGGACAGGGAACAGCCAAAAACATTCAGTACTTC. This rearrangement joins TRBV10-3 to TRBJ2-4, with 8 bases fitting TRBD1. The CDR3 covers 16 residues. Germline loops: CDR1 ENHRY, CDR2 SYGVKD. The J segment lost 0 bases and the V segment lost 9 bases, leaving 10 bases of the junction unmatched.

The V gene is TRBV7-9, the J gene TRBJ2-5; D is unclear. Germline CDR1 SEHNR, CDR2 FQNEAQ (reference sequence). The CDR3 length is 14 residues. Trimming pared 6 bases from V and 3 bases from J, leaving 14 bases between. CDR3 sequence reads: CASSKAAAEETQYF. The CDR3 DNA is TGTGCCAGCAGTAAGGCGGCGGCCGAAGAGACCCAGTACTTC. Based on the CDR3 plus reference TRBV7-9 and TRBJ2-5, the full variable domain is DTGVSQNPRHKITKRGQNVTFRCDPISEHNRLYWYRQTLGQGPEFLTYFQNEAQLEKSRLLSDRFSAERPKGSFSTLEIQRTEQGDSAMYLCASSKAAAEETQYFGPGTRLLVL.

The rearrangement joins TRBV11-2 to TRBJ2-1; D gene ambiguous. The germline gives CDR1 SGHAT, CDR2 FQNNGV. Trimming stripped 1 base from V and 6 bases from J, with 7 bases between. The CDR3 consists of 13 residues. The CDR3 region has the DNA TGTGCCAGCAGCTTAGGCAGCGTCAATGAGCAGTTCTTC. This codes for CASSLGSVNEQFF.

The genes are TRBV28 and TRBJ2-7; D ambiguous. Trimming cost V 4 bases and J 2 bases, with 6 bases left between them. The germline V gene encodes CDR1 MDHEN and CDR2 SYDVKM. CDR3 length: 12 residues. The CDR3, as DNA: TGTGCCAGCAGTTCCGAGACCTACGAGCAGTACTTC. Protein product: CASSSETYEQYF.

CDR3 sequence (DNA): TGTGCCAGCAGGGCAGGGGAACACGGTGGCTACACCTTC. Protein sequence: CASRAGEHGGYTF. The gene calls are TRBV2 and TRBJ1-2; D is possibly TRBD1 (6 bases). This CDR3 comprises 13 residues. The germline V and J ends were trimmed by 6 bases and 7 bases, with 15 bases remaining between them. Germline V lookup: CDR1 SNHLY, CDR2 FYNNEI. The whole variable domain, remainder taken from reference TRBV2 and TRBJ1-2, is EPEVTQTPSHQVTQMGQEVILRCVPISNHLYFYWYRQILGQKVEFLVSFYNNEISEKSEIFDDQFSVERPDGSNFTLKIRSTKLEDSAMYFCASRAGEHGGYTFGSGTRLTVV.

A few counts support this clone. This sequence joins TRBV6-1 and TRBJ1-4; maybe TRBD1 (5 bases). The V gene's germline CDR1 is MNHNS and CDR2 SASEGT. The length of the CDR3 is 15 residues. V was shortened by 1 base and J by 5 bases, with 11 bases between the two germline ends. The CDR3 sequence: CASSEGAGLNEKLFF. The CDR3 DNA reads TGTGCCAGCAGTGAAGGGGCAGGGCTGAATGAAAAACTGTTTTTT.

The V and J genes are TRBV7-6 and TRBJ2-7, with TRBD1 matching over 9 bases. V gave up 5 bases and J gave up 3 bases; unmatched junction bases: 8. Germline V gene sequence: CDR1 SGHVS, CDR2 FNYEAQ. This CDR3 is built from 15 residues. The chain's CDR3 is CASSPGTGIRYEQYF. For the CDR3, the DNA is TGTGCCAGCAGCCCCGGGACAGGGATTCGCTACGAGCAGTACTTC.

This clone has more than one count but fewer than ten. The chain combines TRBV10-2 with TRBJ1-5, with D unclear. CDR1 and CDR2 (germline): WSHSY, SAAADI. This CDR3 contains 14 residues. The germline V and J ends were trimmed by 0 bases and 5 bases, with 8 bases remaining between them. The CDR3 sequence: CASSESASYQPQHF. The CDR3 DNA follows: TGCGCCAGCAGTGAGTCGGCATCTTATCAGCCCCAGCATTTT.

This chain joins TRBV6-4 and TRBJ2-1, with a possible D match to TRBD2 (7 bases). CDR3 length equals 16 residues. Germline V lookup: CDR1 MRHNA, CDR2 SNTAGT. Trimming stripped 5 bases from V and 0 bases from J, with 14 bases between. CDR3 in amino acids: CASSRRGGLSYNEQFF. DNA of the CDR3: TGTGCCAGCAGTCGCCGCGGGGGCCTCTCCTACAATGAGCAGTTCTTC.

This clone is a singleton in its sample. Other DNA sequences within the sample encode an identical CDR3. The chain is built from TRBV30 and TRBJ2-7, with 10 positions matching TRBD1. The CDR3 has 14 amino acids. Germline V gene data show CDR1 as GTSNPN and CDR2 as SVGIG (reference sequence). Unmatched junction bases numbered 1, after V lost 2 bases and J lost 0 bases. CDR3 residues: CAWSRDRGSYEQYF. The CDR3 nucleotides are TGTGCCTGGAGTCGGGACAGGGGCTCCTACGAGCAGTACTTC.

The chain links TRBV28 to TRBJ2-7; D remains ambiguous. V was pared by 7 bases and J by 4 bases, with 14 bases between. This CDR3 region has 13 residues. CDR1 and CDR2 (germline): MDHEN, SYDVKM. Here the CDR3 DNA reads TGTGCCAGCACCCTACCGGGTTTATACGAGCAGTACTTC. It translates to CASTLPGLYEQYF.

Details on this clone: Distinct nucleotide sequences in the sample also encode this CDR3. This CDR3 reads CASNGDRGQNSPLHF. CDR3 DNA sequence: TGTGCCAGCAATGGAGACAGGGGACAGAATTCACCCCTCCACTTT. V and J are TRBV2 and TRBJ1-6; 8 bases match TRBD1. V trimming: 7 bases; J trimming: 7 bases; junction bases outside the gene matches: 9. Per germline, CDR1 SNHLY and CDR2 FYNNEI. This CDR3 comprises 15 residues.

The rearrangement uses TRBV5-6 and TRBJ1-6; 8 bases agree with TRBD1. Per the germline V gene, CDR1 is SGHDT and CDR2 is YYEEEE. V lost 3 bases and J lost 8; bases outside the gene matches: 7. This CDR3 has 15 amino acids. Here the CDR3 DNA reads TGTGCCAGCAGCTCCCAAACAGGGGGTCATTCACCCCTCCACTTT. Its translation: CASSSQTGGHSPLHF.

The chain employs TRBV6-5 and TRBJ1-2; tentative D call: TRBD1 (6 bases). V was pared by 2 bases and J by 8 bases, with 18 bases between. Germline loops: CDR1 MNHEY, CDR2 SVGAGI. The CDR3 has 15 residues. The CDR3 loop reads CASSYAPDRRSGYTF. The CDR3 DNA sequence: TGTGCCAGCAGTTACGCCCCTGACAGGAGGTCCGGCTACACCTTC.

J is TRBJ2-7 and V is TRBV25-1, with D tentatively TRBD1 (6 bases). Trimming cost V 3 bases and J 3 bases, with 15 bases left between them. The CDR3 is 15 amino acids. The V gene's germline CDR1 is MGHDK and CDR2 SYGVNS. CDR3 in DNA: TGTGCCAGCAGTGATACGACAGGCCTGGTCTACGAGCAGTACTTC. This gives the protein CASSDTTGLVYEQYF.

J is TRBJ2-7 and V is TRBV5-1, with 11 bases that match TRBD1. The germline gives CDR1 SGHRS, CDR2 YFSETQ. With 4 bases clipped from V and 5 bases from J, the junction kept 8 bases outside the gene matches. This CDR3 has 15 amino acids. The CDR3 loop reads CASSPGQGAPHEQYF. The DNA for the CDR3 is TGCGCCAGCAGCCCCGGACAGGGGGCGCCCCACGAGCAGTACTTC.

CDR3 sequence: CASSPPVDNLYGYTF. The CDR3 nucleotides are TGTGCCAGCAGCCCCCCCGTCGACAACCTCTATGGCTACACCTTC. The chain combines TRBV6-5 with TRBJ1-2; no clear D. The CDR3 is 15 amino acids. Deletions cut 6 bases from V and 4 bases from J, with 18 bases between. Per the germline V gene, CDR1 is MNHEY and CDR2 is SVGAGI.

This clone occurred a few times. The rearrangement uses TRBV10-3 and TRBJ1-2, with TRBD1 matching over 9 bases. V gave up 2 bases and J gave up 4 bases; unmatched junction bases: 5. Germline lookup yields CDR1 ENHRY and CDR2 SYGVKD. CDR3 length: 15 amino acids. The CDR3 DNA is TGTGCCATCAGTGAGACCACAGGGGGCGGCTATGGCTACACCTTC. Protein: CAISETTGGGYGYTF.

This sequence joins TRBV2 and TRBJ2-6; 7 nucleotides align to TRBD1. V lost 6 bases, J lost 0 bases, and 2 bases stayed unmatched. In germline, CDR1 is SNHLY, CDR2 FYNNEI. The CDR3 is made up of 15 amino acids. CDR3 coding DNA: TGTGCCAGCAGGGCAGGGGGCTCTGGGGCCAACGTCCTGACTTTC. Residues: CASRAGGSGANVLTF.

The V gene is TRBV5-4, the J gene TRBJ1-4, with a weak D call TRBD1 (5 bases). Per the germline V gene, CDR1 is SGHNT and CDR2 is YYREEE (reference sequence). V lost 0 bases, J lost 8 bases, and 20 bases lay in between. This CDR3 region has 17 residues. CDR3 DNA sequence: TGTGCCAGCAGCTTGGGGCCACAGGTTTCACCGGTGGAAAAACTGTTTTTT. This translates into CASSLGPQVSPVEKLFF.

This rearrangement joins TRBV7-2 to TRBJ2-5, with 9 bases identical to TRBD1. CDR3 length: 15 amino acids. V lost 5 bases and J lost 5; bases outside the gene matches: 9. The germline V gene has CDR1 SGHTA and CDR2 FQGNSA. DNA for the CDR3: TGTGCCAGCAGCCTCCAGACAGGGGGGAGGGAGACCCAGTACTTC. It encodes CASSLQTGGRETQYF.

This rearrangement joins TRBV7-2 to TRBJ1-1; D not resolved. Germline CDR1 is SGHTA and CDR2 is FQGNSA. Trimming stripped 3 bases from V and 1 base from J, with 6 bases between. The CDR3 is 13 residues long. The DNA for the CDR3 is TGTGCCAGCAGCTTTCAGGAGAACACTGAAGCTTTCTTT. It specifies CASSFQENTEAFF.